This T cell receptor beta chain is from a study of T cell repertoires in cytomegalovirus infection (dated by TCRdb to about 2019). Regarding the study in general: Because public TCR beta signatures pointed to carriage of CMV infection together with the matching HLA type, the HLA type of each donor mattered for the analysis.

Via the germline V gene, CDR1 is MDHEN and CDR2 SYDVKM. Reading from cysteine to phenylalanine, the CDR3 counts 22 amino acids. CDR3 DNA is the only sequence kept; it has 66 bases, read in frame from the first base. Relative to germline, V is missing 7 bases and J is missing 3 bases, with 26 bases of the junction outside any gene match. A remark on this clonotype: Its antigen is unknown. Nothing much larger sits one base from this clone, and base qualities are not available.

General findings and caveats noted by the study authors: The ex vivo response was dominated by HLA-C-restricted CMV-specific TCR beta clonotypes, and the single most frequent clonotype in two of eight donors was supplied by these HLA-C-restricted clonotypes. Carriers of CMV infection plus the relevant HLA type were discriminated by the cumulative frequency of public TCR beta family members in the study cohort and in an independent 352-donor cohort.

This sample was sequenced with an Illumina HiSeq 1500. TCRdb trimmed the raw reads at Q25, called clones with MiXCR and kept productive beta chains. Rows merge per CDR3 protein into single entries with the most common DNA and genes. The sample yields some 110,000 distinct CDR3 sequences; roughly a tenth were counted once. The ten top clones hold approximately 33% of the sample. The sequence is built from TRBV28 and TRBJ2-1, and TRBD2 aligns with 11 junction nucleotides. This clonotype was obtained from a human donor in good health (CMV status not recorded). Some clones in this sample may be carry-over from other donors' samples. The sequenced sample consisted of PBMCs, sequenced either directly or after in vitro stimulation (not recorded which). In nucleotides, the sequence is TGTGCCAGCACCCCAACGGTAGCGGGAGGGCCCGATACCCTCCTCGTCTACAATGAGCAGTTCTTC. Its translation is CASTPTVAGGPDTLLVYNEQFF.